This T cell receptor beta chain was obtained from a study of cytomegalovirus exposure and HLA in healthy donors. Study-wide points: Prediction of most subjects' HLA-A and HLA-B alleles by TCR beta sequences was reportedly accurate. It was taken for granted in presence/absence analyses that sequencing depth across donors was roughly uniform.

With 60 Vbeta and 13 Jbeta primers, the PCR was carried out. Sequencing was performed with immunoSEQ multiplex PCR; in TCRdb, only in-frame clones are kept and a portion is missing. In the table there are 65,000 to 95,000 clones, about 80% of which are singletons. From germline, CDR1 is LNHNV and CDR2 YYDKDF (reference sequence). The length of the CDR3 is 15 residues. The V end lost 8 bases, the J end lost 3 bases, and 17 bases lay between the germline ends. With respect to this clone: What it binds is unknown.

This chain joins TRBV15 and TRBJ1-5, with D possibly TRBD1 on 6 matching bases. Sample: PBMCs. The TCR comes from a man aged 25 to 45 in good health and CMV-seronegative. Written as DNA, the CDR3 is TGTGCCACCGGAGGAAAGACAGGAGTCAATCAGCCCCAGCATTTT. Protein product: CATGGKTGVNQPQHF. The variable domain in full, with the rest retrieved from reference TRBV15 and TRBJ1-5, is DAMVIQNPRYQVTQFGKPVTLSCSQTLNHNVMYWYQQKSSQAPKLLFHYYDKDFNNEADTPDNFQSRRPNTSFCFLDIRSPGLGDTAMYLCATGGKTGVNQPQHFGDGTRLSIL.